This T cell receptor beta chain was obtained from a study of T cells after yellow fever vaccination. Study summary: For low cell numbers, libraries were made with SMART-Seq v4 Ultra Low Input.

This clonotype has a handful of counts. What it binds is not known. Template switching by 5'RACE produced TCR cDNA, adding a universal primer site and UMIs. TCRdb re-analysed the 5' RACE reads in MiXCR, keeping a single row per CDR3 protein. The sample has approximately 150,000 distinct CDR3 sequences; approximately 6.2% are singletons. This CDR3 has 16 residues. The germline V gene encodes CDR1 SGHVS and CDR2 FNYEAQ. V lost 5 bases and J 3 bases, leaving 16 bases between the germline ends. Whole-study findings and limits: The secondary T-cell response peaked on day 5, not day 15, but was weaker. Most clones from primary vaccination were detected again post-booster (around 95% CD4, around 88% CD8).

The source material was CD4+ T cells sorted from PBMCs, sampled on the day of the first yellow fever vaccination. The V call is TRBV7-6, the J call TRBJ2-2; maybe TRBD1 (6 bases). The origin of this receptor is a man between 18 and 29 years old who received the YFV17D yellow fever vaccine. The CDR3 is CASSARGKVDTGELFF. In DNA form, the CDR3 reads TGTGCCAGCAGCGCTAGGGGGAAGGTGGACACCGGGGAGCTGTTTTTT.